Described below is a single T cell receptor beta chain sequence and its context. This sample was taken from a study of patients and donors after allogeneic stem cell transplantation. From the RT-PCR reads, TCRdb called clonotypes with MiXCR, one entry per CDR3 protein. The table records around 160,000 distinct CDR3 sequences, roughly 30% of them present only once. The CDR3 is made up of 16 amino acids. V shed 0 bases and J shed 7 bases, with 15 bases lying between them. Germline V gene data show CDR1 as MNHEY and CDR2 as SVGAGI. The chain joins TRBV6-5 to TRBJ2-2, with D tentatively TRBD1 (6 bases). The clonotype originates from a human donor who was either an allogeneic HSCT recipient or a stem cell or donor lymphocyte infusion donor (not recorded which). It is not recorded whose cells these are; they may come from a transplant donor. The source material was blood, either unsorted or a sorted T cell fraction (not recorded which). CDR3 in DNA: TGTGCCAGCAGTTACTCGAGGACCCAGGGGAACGGGGAGCTGTTTTTT. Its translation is CASSYSRTQGNGELFF.